The rows below give T cell receptor beta chains drawn from one sample of a study of T cells in Graves' hyperthyroidism and ophthalmopathy. Each CDR3 protein is one row after TCRdb ran MiXCR on the multiplex PCR reads. This table has approximately 510,000 distinct CDR3 sequences, 46% appearing once. The sample taken for sequencing was peripheral blood or thyroid tissue (not recorded which). These receptor sequences come from an adult woman with Graves' disease, either hyperthyroidism or ophthalmopathy (not recorded which). Both conserved end residues are part of each CDR3. D genes are given only for firm matches. Expanded clones get a size class; other rows say once, few or many, or leave the size out.

j_gene	abundance	v_gene	d_gene	CDR3nt	CDR3aa
TRBJ2-5	NA	TRBV6-1	NA	TGTGCCAGCAGTGTAGGGGGTGGGAGAGAGACCCAGTACTTC	CASSVGGGRETQYF
TRBJ2-7	few	TRBV7-2	NA	TGTGCCAGCAGCTTACTCGGCGGGCCCCGGGGCGAGCAGTACTTC	CASSLLGGPRGEQYF
TRBJ2-2	many	TRBV7-7	NA	TGTGCTAGCAGCTTAGGGCAGGCCACCGGGGAGCTGTTTTTT	CASSLGQATGELFF
TRBJ2-7	NA	TRBV10-3	TRBD2	TGTGCCACAAATACCGGGACTAGCGCTCCCTCCCAGGACGAGCAGTACTTC	CATNTGTSAPSQDEQYF
TRBJ2-7	once	TRBV7-8	NA	TGTGCCAGCAGTCTTATTAGCTGGACGGGGCCGCAGTACGAGCAGTACTTC	CASSLISWTGPQYEQYF
TRBJ2-1	few	TRBV7-3	TRBD2	TGTGCCAGCAGTGCGGGACTAGCGGACTACAATGAGCAGTTCTTC	CASSAGLADYNEQFF
TRBJ1-1	few	TRBV19	NA	TGTGCCAGTAGTTTTTTTAGGGCGTCGGGGACTGAAGCTTTCTTT	CASSFFRASGTEAFF
TRBJ1-1	NA	TRBV20-1	NA	TGCAGTGCTAGAGACATATCGAACACTGAAGCTTTCTTT	CSARDISNTEAFF
TRBJ2-3	NA	TRBV5-6	TRBD2	TGTGCCAGCAGCCGTAGCGGGAGGGCCGGCACAGATACGCAGTATTTT	CASSRSGRAGTDTQYF
TRBJ2-7	NA	TRBV7-8	NA	TGTGCCAGCAGCAGATCCCACGACAGGGCGGGCGGGGAGCTGTACTTC	CASSRSHDRAGGELYF
TRBJ2-5	NA	TRBV7-2	TRBD2	TGTGCCAGCAGTCCAGCAATAGCGGGAGGGCCGGTAGAGACCCAGTACTTC	CASSPAIAGGPVETQYF
TRBJ2-7	NA	TRBV18	TRBD2	TGTGCCAGCTCAGATCAGACCGGGACTAGCTTATCCTACGAGCAGTACTTC	CASSDQTGTSLSYEQYF
TRBJ1-2	NA	TRBV10-3	NA	TGTGCCATCAGTGAGACTCAGGTCTATGGCTACACCTTC	CAISETQVYGYTF
TRBJ2-2	NA	TRBV7-2	NA	TGTGCCAGCACCCTCCGTGAAGGCGGTCCTCCCGGGGAGCTGTTTTTT	CASTLREGGPPGELFF
TRBJ2-7	NA	TRBV20-1	TRBD1	TGCAGTGCTAGAGAGGAGACAGGGTCCTACGAGCAATACTTC	CSAREETGSYEQYF
TRBJ2-5	NA	TRBV5-1	TRBD1	TGCGCCAGCAGCGTCGGACAGGGGGCCGAGACCCAGTACTTC	CASSVGQGAETQYF
TRBJ1-5	NA	TRBV9	NA	TGTGCCAGCAGCCAAACAGGCACCTATCAGCCCCAGCATTTT	CASSQTGTYQPQHF
TRBJ1-4	NA	TRBV2	NA	TGTGCCAGCAGTGAAGCGCTTCGGGAGGGAGGAAAACTGTTTTTT	CASSEALREGGKLFF
TRBJ1-2	many	TRBV6-5	NA	TGTGCCAGCAAAGGACAGCCCAACCAAAACTATGGCTACACCTTC	CASKGQPNQNYGYTF
TRBJ2-5	NA	TRBV10-3	NA	TGTGCCATCAGCCAGGGTAATTCGCTGGAGACCCAGTACTTC	CAISQGNSLETQYF
TRBJ2-5	NA	TRBV11-2	NA	TGTGCCAGCAGCCTTATTACCCAGACCCAGTACTTC	CASSLITQTQYF
TRBJ2-5	NA	TRBV3-1	NA	TGTGCCAGCAGCCAAGAGAGACTAGAGACCCAGTACTTC	CASSQERLETQYF
TRBJ1-4	many	TRBV2	NA	TGTGCCAGCAGTGGAGATATAGGGCGAAATGAAAAACTGTTTTTT	CASSGDIGRNEKLFF
TRBJ2-2	NA	TRBV14	TRBD2	TGTGCCAGCAGCCTGGGAATAGCGGGGATCACCGGGGAGCTGTTTTTT	CASSLGIAGITGELFF
TRBJ1-2	few	TRBV25-1	NA	TGTGCCAGCAGTGAGCAGGAGACCTATGGCTACACCTTC	CASSEQETYGYTF
TRBJ1-2	NA	TRBV10-3	TRBD1	TGTGCCATCAGAATCCGGGACAGGGAGAACTATGGCTACACCTTC	CAIRIRDRENYGYTF
TRBJ2-1	NA	TRBV19	NA	TGTGGGACCCCGTGGCCAAACAATGAGCAGTTCTTC	CGTPWPNNEQFF
TRBJ2-7	many	TRBV5-1	TRBD2	TGCGCCAGCCCCTCATCTCACTTAGCGGGAGGGGAGAAATCATACGAGCAGTACTTC	CASPSSHLAGGEKSYEQYF
TRBJ2-5	many	TRBV5-6	NA	TGTGCCAGCAGCTCCGGGTCGAGACCCCAGTACTTC	CASSSGSRPQYF
TRBJ1-6	many	TRBV20-1	TRBD1	TGCAGTGCGAAGGGACAGGGGATTTCACCCCTCCACTTT	CSAKGQGISPLHF
TRBJ2-5	NA	TRBV19	TRBD2	TGTGCCAGTAGTCTTACCTCACTAGCGGGAGCTCGTGAGACCCAGTACTTC	CASSLTSLAGARETQYF
TRBJ2-2	many	TRBV14	NA	TGTGCCAGCAGGCAATCGAGCTTGAACACCGGGGAGCTGTTTTTT	CASRQSSLNTGELFF
TRBJ2-5	NA	TRBV10-3	NA	TGTGCCATCGTCGGAGGGGATGAAAAACTGTACTTC	CAIVGGDEKLYF
TRBJ1-2	NA	TRBV20-1	NA	TGCAGTGCTGTTTCCGGGACTAGCGGGGCCGATGGCTACACCTTC	CSAVSGTSGADGYTF
TRBJ2-7	few	TRBV29-1	NA	TGCAGCGCCGCTACAGGACCCGGAGCCTACGAGCAGTACTTC	CSAATGPGAYEQYF
TRBJ1-3	many	TRBV9	NA	TGTGCCAGCAGCGTTGGGACCCCCGGAAACACCATATATTTT	CASSVGTPGNTIYF
TRBJ2-5	NA	TRBV5-1	NA	TGCGCCAGCAGCTTGGCCGCGGACAGAGAGACCCAGTACTTC	CASSLAADRETQYF
TRBJ1-5	many	TRBV19	NA	TGTGCCAGTAAACTCGACAGGACCTATAGCAATCAGCCCCAGCATTTT	CASKLDRTYSNQPQHF
TRBJ2-5	many	TRBV5-4	NA	TGTGCCAGCAGCAATGGAGGGTTAGGGGGGGTGGAGACCCAGTACTTC	CASSNGGLGGVETQYF
TRBJ2-5	few	TRBV10-2	NA	TGCGCCAGCAGTGAGGAGGACGTTCATGTATACTTC	CASSEEDVHVYF
TRBJ1-4	few	TRBV15	NA	TGTGCCACCAGCAGAGATCTCGGAGTAGGGGAAAAACTGTTTTTT	CATSRDLGVGEKLFF